A single sample gave rise to the 24 T cell receptor beta chains below, sequenced in a study of identical twins. TCRdb recomputed calls from the 5' RACE reads with MiXCR, one row per CDR3 protein. The sample yields around 550,000 distinct CDR3 sequences, nearly 15% seen once. This same sample was also part of a study on yellow fever vaccine responses in identical twins.

The source material was CD4+ T cells sorted from blood. Receptors were obtained from a woman between 18 and 29 years old in good health.

This clonotype was seen ten or more times. V usage is TRBV12-3 or TRBV12-4 and J usage is TRBJ1-1, with 7 nucleotides matching TRBD1. This CDR3 is 13 amino acids long. The junction had 8 bases not matched to a gene; V was cut back by 6 bases and J by 7 bases. The CDR3 DNA is TGTGCCAGCAGAGAAACAGGGGTGAATGAAGCTTTCTTT. It yields the protein CASRETGVNEAFF.

This clonotype was recorded at least ten times. The rearrangement uses TRBV3-1 and TRBJ1-1; D uncertain. V lost 1 base to trimming and J lost 1 base, with 4 bases between them. CDR1 and CDR2 (germline): LGHDT, YNNKEL (reference sequence). The CDR3 is 13 residues long. This chain's CDR3 is CASSQVANTEAFF. The CDR3 DNA is TGTGCCAGCAGCCAAGTAGCGAACACTGAAGCTTTCTTT.

V is TRBV29-1 and J is TRBJ2-7; 8 nucleotides align to TRBD1. There are 14 residues in the CDR3. Per the germline V gene, CDR1 is SQVTM and CDR2 is ANQGSEA. Losses at the gene ends were 5 bases for V and 0 bases for J; bases not matched to a gene: 6. CDR3 amino acids: CSVWDRWSSYEQYV. The CDR3 DNA reads as TGCAGCGTTTGGGACAGGTGGAGCTCCTACGAGCAGTACGTC.

This clonotype turned up a few times. V is TRBV5-1 and J is TRBJ2-7; 9 bases match TRBD1. From germline, CDR1 is SGHRS and CDR2 YFSETQ. CDR3 length equals 15 residues. V lost 4 bases, J lost 2 bases, and 7 bases stayed unmatched. CDR3 residues: CASSATGTGTYEQYF. The CDR3 nucleotides read TGCGCCAGCAGCGCCACCGGGACAGGGACCTACGAGCAGTACTTC.

This clonotype has a handful of counts. V and J are TRBV12-3 or TRBV12-4 and TRBJ1-1; 9 bases map to TRBD1. The ends lost 0 bases at V and 2 bases at J; junction bases unmatched: 16. This CDR3 spans 20 amino acids. The chain's CDR3 is CASSLAIYTLGDRENTEAFF. Here the CDR3 DNA reads TGTGCCAGCAGTTTAGCGATTTATACGTTAGGGGACAGGGAAAACACTGAAGCTTTCTTT.

This clonotype turned up a few times. The rearrangement joins TRBV7-8 to TRBJ1-1; a possible D gene is TRBD1 (6 bases). The CDR3 length is 15 residues. Looked up from germline, CDR1 is SGHVS and CDR2 is FQNEAQ. Trimming cost V 4 bases and J 0 bases, with 12 bases left between them. The CDR3 sequence is CASSSRGGLNTEAFF. CDR3 DNA sequence: TGTGCCAGCAGCTCCCGGGGGGGGCTGAACACTGAAGCTTTCTTT.

This clonotype showed up many times. V usage is TRBV12-3 or TRBV12-4 and J usage is TRBJ1-5, with D unclear. This CDR3 is 12 amino acids long. Trimming removed 5 bases from V and 6 bases from J, with 8 bases in between. Written as DNA, the CDR3 is TGTGCCAGCAGTACGCGGACTCAGCCCCAGCATTTT. Protein: CASSTRTQPQHF.

This clonotype came up a few times. The rearrangement uses TRBV11-2 and TRBJ2-2, with 11 bases that match TRBD2. The junction had 12 bases not matched to a gene; V was cut back by 3 bases and J by 3 bases. The germline CDR1 and CDR2 sequences are SGHAT and FQNNGV. CDR3 length: 19 amino acids. CDR3: CASSFGFGLAGTDTGELFF. The CDR3 nucleotides are TGTGCCAGCAGCTTTGGGTTTGGACTAGCGGGCACCGACACCGGGGAGCTGTTTTTT.

This chain connects TRBV12-3 or TRBV12-4 to TRBJ2-6; D unclear. Between the trimmed V and J ends, which lost 3 bases and 2 bases, there was a span of 14 bases. This CDR3 has 17 amino acids. The CDR3 spells CASSFRAAPTGANVLTF. For the CDR3, the DNA is TGTGCCAGCAGTTTTAGGGCAGCCCCCACTGGGGCCAACGTCCTGACTTTC.

The chain uses TRBV18 and TRBJ2-3; no clear D. The CDR3 spans 14 residues. Trimming left V 0 bases short and J 5 bases short, with 9 bases between. Germline-derived CDR1 and CDR2 are KGHSH and LQKENI. This chain's CDR3 is CASSPPTLLDTQYF. The CDR3 coding sequence is TGTGCCAGCTCACCACCCACTCTACTAGATACGCAGTATTTT.

The V and J genes are TRBV4-1 and TRBJ2-2, with TRBD1 matching 10 bases. V lost 3 bases, J lost 7 bases, and 8 bases stayed unmatched. Per the germline V gene, CDR1 is MGHRA and CDR2 is YSYEKL. The CDR3 consists of 16 residues. The CDR3, as DNA: TGCGCCAGCAGCCACCCCGGGACAGGGGACGTCGGGGAGCTGTTTTTT. Amino acids: CASSHPGTGDVGELFF.

This clonotype was observed a handful of times. The V call is TRBV29-1, the J call TRBJ2-3, with a possible D match to TRBD2 (5 bases). The CDR3 has 16 residues. Germline V gene sequence: CDR1 SQVTM, CDR2 ANQGSEA. V was cut by 0 bases and J by 1 base, with 14 bases left in between. The CDR3: CSVEDRHGRRTDTQYF. The CDR3 DNA sequence: TGCAGCGTTGAAGATCGGCATGGGAGACGCACAGATACGCAGTATTTT.

This clonotype was seen at least ten times. CDR3 region: CASSFQAGLNEKLFF. The CDR3 DNA follows: TGTGCCAGCAGTTTTCAGGCAGGGCTTAATGAAAAACTGTTTTTT. The chain uses TRBV12-3 or TRBV12-4 and TRBJ1-4; possible D gene TRBD1, 5 bases. V was cut by 3 bases and J by 4 bases, with 12 bases left in between. The CDR3 spans 15 residues.

This clonotype was observed a handful of times. Because the CDR3's place on the DNA is in doubt, the DNA is left out and the CDR3 is given as listed by TCRdb. V is TRBV7-9 and J is TRBJ2-1; the table's D call, TRBD1, was not checked against the DNA. Per the germline V gene, CDR1 is SEHNR and CDR2 is FQNEAQ (reference sequence). The CDR3 spans 15 amino acids, including both terminal residues. The CDR3 loop reads CASSFGAGKYNEQFF.

This clonotype has only a few counts. The chain uses TRBV2 and TRBJ2-7; D uncertain. Germline V gene lookup returns CDR1 SNHLY and CDR2 FYNNEI. Trimming stripped 4 bases from V and 3 bases from J, with 4 bases between. The CDR3 is 11 amino acids. CDR3 sequence: CASSGNYEQYV. For the CDR3, the DNA is TGTGCCAGCAGTGGAAACTACGAGCAGTACGTC.

This clonotype was counted only a few times. The V gene is TRBV5-6, the J gene TRBJ1-5; 7 nucleotides match TRBD1. V shed 2 bases, J shed 1 base, and the junction held 3 bases outside the gene matches. Germline CDR1 is SGHDT and CDR2 is YYEEEE. There are 15 residues in the CDR3. The CDR3 DNA reads TGTGCCAGCAGCTTCGACAGGGTGAGCAATCAGCCCCAGCATTTT. Residues: CASSFDRVSNQPQHF.

The rearrangement links TRBV5-1 to TRBJ2-5; D tentatively fits TRBD1 or TRBD2 (7 bases each). Germline CDR1 reads SGHRS; CDR2 reads YFSETQ. The V and J ends lost 2 bases and 3 bases respectively, with 17 bases between them. CDR3 length equals 16 residues. CDR3 in amino acids: CASSFGLQGREETQYF. Here the CDR3 DNA reads TGCGCCAGCAGCTTCGGGTTACAGGGGAGGGAAGAGACCCAGTACTTC.

This clonotype was counted a few times. V is TRBV7-3 and J is TRBJ2-3; D uncertain. The CDR3 is made up of 13 amino acids. The V gene's germline CDR1 is SGHTA and CDR2 FQGTGA. V lost 1 base to trimming and J lost 5 bases, with 7 bases between them. The CDR3 sequence: CASSLMFGDTQYF. CDR3 nucleotide sequence: TGTGCCAGCAGCTTAATGTTCGGAGATACGCAGTATTTT.

This clonotype has just a few counts. The CDR3 DNA follows: TGTGCCAGCAGCCAAGATCAGGGCCCCTTTTACAATGAGCAGTTCTTC. It is translated as CASSQDQGPFYNEQFF. This chain links TRBV3-1 with TRBJ2-1, with D tentatively TRBD1 (5 bases). The CDR3 length is 16 residues. The germline gives CDR1 LGHDT, CDR2 YNNKEL (reference sequence). The V end lost 0 bases, the J end lost 4 bases, and 13 bases lay between the germline ends.

The chain carries TRBV29-1 and TRBJ2-1; 10 nucleotides align to TRBD2. The CDR3 spans 13 residues. V lost 4 bases to trimming and J lost 8 bases; unmatched junction nucleotides: 5. From germline, CDR1 is SQVTM and CDR2 ANQGSEA. CDR3 region: CSVGASGSYEQFF. The CDR3 nucleotides are TGCAGCGTTGGGGCTAGCGGGAGCTATGAGCAGTTCTTC.

The chain is built from TRBV24-1 and TRBJ2-2; D may be TRBD1 or TRBD2 (6 bases each). V lost 4 bases and J lost 3, with 14 bases in between. The CDR3 totals 16 residues. CDR1 KGHDR and CDR2 SFDVKD come from the germline V gene. Here the CDR3 reads CATSDLGGRDTGELFF. CDR3 DNA: TGTGCCACCAGTGACCTGGGGGGCCGGGACACCGGGGAGCTGTTTTTT.

Only a few counts were recorded for this clonotype. V and J are TRBV5-1 and TRBJ2-1; 7 nucleotides match TRBD2. This CDR3 region has 16 residues. Germline V gene lookup returns CDR1 SGHRS and CDR2 YFSETQ. V was clipped by 4 bases and J by 8 bases; unmatched bases: 15. Here the CDR3 reads CASSQSLAPAGDEQFF. The CDR3 DNA reads TGCGCCAGCAGCCAGTCACTAGCGCCCGCGGGGGATGAGCAGTTCTTC.

This clonotype was seen a few times. V gene TRBV12-3 or TRBV12-4 combines with J gene TRBJ2-3, with D perhaps TRBD1 (5 bases). CDR3 length: 15 amino acids. The V gene lost 5 bases and the J gene lost 5 bases, with 17 bases spanning the gap. This CDR3 reads CASSVQGLGRDTQYF. CDR3 bases: TGTGCCAGCAGTGTCCAGGGTCTTGGCCGAGATACGCAGTATTTT.

This clonotype was observed a few times. The chain couples TRBV20-1 to TRBJ2-2; 11 bases align to TRBD2. The CDR3 sequence is 17 residues long. The germline V gene encodes CDR1 DFQATT and CDR2 SNEGSKA (reference sequence). Trimming at V came to 0 bases and at J to 5 bases, leaving 8 bases not matched to a gene. The CDR3 region is CSARDFSGRAGTGELFF. The CDR3 bases are TGCAGTGCTAGAGATTTTAGCGGGAGGGCCGGGACCGGGGAGCTGTTTTTT.